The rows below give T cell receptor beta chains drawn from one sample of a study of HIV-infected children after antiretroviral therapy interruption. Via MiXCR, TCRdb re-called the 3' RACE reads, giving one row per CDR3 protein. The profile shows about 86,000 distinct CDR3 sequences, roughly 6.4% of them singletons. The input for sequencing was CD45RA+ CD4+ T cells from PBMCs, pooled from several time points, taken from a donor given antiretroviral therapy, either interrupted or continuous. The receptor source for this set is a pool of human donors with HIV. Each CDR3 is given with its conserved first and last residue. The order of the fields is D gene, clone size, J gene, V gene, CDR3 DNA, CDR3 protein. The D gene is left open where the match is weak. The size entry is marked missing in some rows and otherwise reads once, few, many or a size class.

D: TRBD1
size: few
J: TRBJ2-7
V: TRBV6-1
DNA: TGTGCCATAACAGGGGATCTCTACGAGCAGTACTTC
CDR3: CAITGDLYEQYF

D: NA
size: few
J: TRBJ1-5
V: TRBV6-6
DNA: TGTGCCAGCAGTTCCGGGGGGGACTTGCCCCAGCATTTT
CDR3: CASSSGGDLPQHF

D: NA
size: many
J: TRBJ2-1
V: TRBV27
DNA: TGTGCCAGCAGTTTGAGGGCCCCCTTGACGGAGCAGTTCTTC
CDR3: CASSLRAPLTEQFF

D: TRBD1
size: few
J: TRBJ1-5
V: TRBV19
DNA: TGTGCCAGTAGTTGGGACAGTTTTCAGCCCCAGCATTTT
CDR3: CASSWDSFQPQHF

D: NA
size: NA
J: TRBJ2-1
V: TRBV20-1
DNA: TGCAGTGCTAGATTAATGGTAGGGCCAAGCTCCTACAATGAGCAGTTCTTC
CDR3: CSARLMVGPSSYNEQFF

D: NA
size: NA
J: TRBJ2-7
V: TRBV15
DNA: TGTGCCACCAGCAGGGACAGATCACCGTCCTACGAGCAGTACTTC
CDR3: CATSRDRSPSYEQYF

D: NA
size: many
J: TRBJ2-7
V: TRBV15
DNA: TGTGCCACCAGCAGAGCGGAGGGGGTACGGGAGCAGTACTTC
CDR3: CATSRAEGVREQYF

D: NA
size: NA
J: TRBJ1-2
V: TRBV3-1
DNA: TGTGCCAGCAGCCAACCTACTATTCAGGGGTCCTATGGCTACACCTTC
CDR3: CASSQPTIQGSYGYTF

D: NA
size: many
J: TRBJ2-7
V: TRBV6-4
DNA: TGTGCCAGCAGTGACTGGGTCTACGAGCAGTACTTC
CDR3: CASSDWVYEQYF

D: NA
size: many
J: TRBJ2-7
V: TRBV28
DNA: TGTGCCAGCAGTTTATACGGGACATCCTACGAGCAGTACTTC
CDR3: CASSLYGTSYEQYF

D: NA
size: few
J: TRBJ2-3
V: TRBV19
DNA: TGTGCCAGTAGTGCGACCGGAGATACGCAGTATTTT
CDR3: CASSATGDTQYF

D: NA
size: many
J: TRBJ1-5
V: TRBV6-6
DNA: TGTGCCAGCAGTTACTCCCGGGGGGGTAGCAATCAGCCCCAGCATTTT
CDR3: CASSYSRGGSNQPQHF

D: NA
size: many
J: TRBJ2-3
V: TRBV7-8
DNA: TGTGCCAGCAGCTTAGCTGGAATCACCAGCACAGATACGCAGTATTTT
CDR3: CASSLAGITSTDTQYF

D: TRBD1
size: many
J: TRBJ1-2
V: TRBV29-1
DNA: TGCAGCGTTAACGTCCTCCGAGGGACAGGGAGTGGGAGTAATGGCTACACCTTC
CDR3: CSVNVLRGTGSGSNGYTF

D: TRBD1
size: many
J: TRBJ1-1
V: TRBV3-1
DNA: TGTGCCAGCAGCCAAGGACAGGGACGGGCTTTCTTT
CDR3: CASSQGQGRAFF

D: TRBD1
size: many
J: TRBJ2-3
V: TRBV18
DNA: TGTGCCAGCTCAGGCCCCGGGACAGGGATGTTTACGCAGTATTTT
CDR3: CASSGPGTGMFTQYF

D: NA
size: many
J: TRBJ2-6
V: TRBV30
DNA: TGTGCCTGGAGTGCAAAAACAGGGCGCGGTGGGGCCAACGTCCTGACTTTC
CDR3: CAWSAKTGRGGANVLTF

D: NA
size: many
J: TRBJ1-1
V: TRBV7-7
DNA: TGTGCCAGCAGCCCGGCCCCGGGAACTGAAGCTTTCTTT
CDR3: CASSPAPGTEAFF

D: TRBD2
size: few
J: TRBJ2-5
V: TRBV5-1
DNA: TGCGCCAGCAGATTGACTAGCGGAAACCAAGAGACCCAGTACTTC
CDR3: CASRLTSGNQETQYF

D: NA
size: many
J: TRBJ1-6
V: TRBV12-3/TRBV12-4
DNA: TGTGCCAGCAGTTTCCAGGCCGCGGGAGGACATAATTCACCCCTCCACTTT
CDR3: CASSFQAAGGHNSPLHF

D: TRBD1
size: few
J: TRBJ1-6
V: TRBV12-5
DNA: TGTGCTAGTGGTTTGGCCTCTTCGGACAGGGGAGGGGATTCACCCCTCCACTTT
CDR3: CASGLASSDRGGDSPLHF

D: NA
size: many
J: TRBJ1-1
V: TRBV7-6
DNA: TGTGCCAGCAGCTTAGTCAGATCGGCTGAAGCTTTCTTT
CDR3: CASSLVRSAEAFF

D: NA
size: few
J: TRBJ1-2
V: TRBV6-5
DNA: TGTGCCAGCATTGGGACTGGTAACTATGGCTACACCTTC
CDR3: CASIGTGNYGYTF

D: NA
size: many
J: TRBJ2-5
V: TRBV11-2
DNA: TGTGCCAGCAGCGCCCGCCACGAGTACCAAGAGACCCAGTACTTC
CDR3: CASSARHEYQETQYF

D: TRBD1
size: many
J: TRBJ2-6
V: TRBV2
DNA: TGTGCCAGCAGTGGCGACAGGGGTCCCAGCTCTGGGGCCAACGTCCTGACTTTC
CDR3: CASSGDRGPSSGANVLTF

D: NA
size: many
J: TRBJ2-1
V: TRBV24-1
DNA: TGTGCCACCAGTGATTCCGGACGTGAGCAGTTCTTC
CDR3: CATSDSGREQFF

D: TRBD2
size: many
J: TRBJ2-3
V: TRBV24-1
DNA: TGTGCCACCAGTGATGTAGGACTAGCGGGAGAAGATACGCAGTATTTT
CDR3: CATSDVGLAGEDTQYF

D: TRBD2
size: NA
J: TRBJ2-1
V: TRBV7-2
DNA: TGTGCCAGCAGCTTCCGAGATAGCGGGACCTCCTACAATGAGCAGTTCTTC
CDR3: CASSFRDSGTSYNEQFF

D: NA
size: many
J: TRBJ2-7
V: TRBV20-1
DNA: TGCAGTGGGGCTAGTAGCTCCTACGAGCAGTACTTC
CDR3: CSGASSSYEQYF

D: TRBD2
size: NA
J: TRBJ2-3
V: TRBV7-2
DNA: TGTGCCACCGGGACTACTAGCACAGATACGCAGTATTTT
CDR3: CATGTTSTDTQYF

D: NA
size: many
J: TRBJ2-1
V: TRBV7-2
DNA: TGTGCCAGCAGCTCGGTCTGGGGGCGGAGTGAGCAGTTCTTC
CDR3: CASSSVWGRSEQFF

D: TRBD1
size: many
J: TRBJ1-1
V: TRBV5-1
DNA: TGCGCCAGCAGCTTGGCCGGGACAGGGGCCACTGAAGCTTTCTTT
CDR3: CASSLAGTGATEAFF

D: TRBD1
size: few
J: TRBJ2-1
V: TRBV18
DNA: TGTGCCAGCTCACCGGGACAGGGGGATGAGCAGTTCTTC
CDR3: CASSPGQGDEQFF

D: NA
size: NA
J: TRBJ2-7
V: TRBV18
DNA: TGTGCCAGCTCACCGTCAAGAGACCCATACGAGCAGTACTTC
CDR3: CASSPSRDPYEQYF

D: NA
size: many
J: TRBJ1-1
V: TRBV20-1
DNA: TGCAGTGCTAGAGATCCCTTGCAAAGGGTTTTCGGGAACACTGAAGCTTTCTTT
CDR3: CSARDPLQRVFGNTEAFF

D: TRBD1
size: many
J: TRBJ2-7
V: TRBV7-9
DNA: TGTGCCAGCAGCTCCTCCGGGACAGCCTACGAGCAGTACTTC
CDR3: CASSSSGTAYEQYF

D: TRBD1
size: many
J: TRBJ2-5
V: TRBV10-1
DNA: TGCGCCAGCAGTGAGAGTGTAGGGGGCCCAGGGACCCAGTACTTC
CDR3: CASSESVGGPGTQYF

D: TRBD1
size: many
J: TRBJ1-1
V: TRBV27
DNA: TGTGCCAGCAGTCCTAGGACAGGATTTGGAAACACTGAAGCTTTCTTT
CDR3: CASSPRTGFGNTEAFF

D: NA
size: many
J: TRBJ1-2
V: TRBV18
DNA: TGTGCCAGCTCACTGGACAGCAATGGCTACACCTTC
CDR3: CASSLDSNGYTF

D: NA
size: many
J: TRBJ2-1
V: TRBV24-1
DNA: TGTGCCACCAGTGATCTAGACAGGCTACGGGAGCAGTTCTTC
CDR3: CATSDLDRLREQFF

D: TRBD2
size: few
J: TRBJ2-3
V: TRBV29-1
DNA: TGCAGCGTCGGGAAAGGCGGGGGGGCCTCAGAAGATACGCAGTATTTT
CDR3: CSVGKGGGASEDTQYF

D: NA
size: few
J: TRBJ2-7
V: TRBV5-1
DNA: TGCGCCAGCAGCCCAAATACAGGGAACGAGCAGTACTTC
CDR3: CASSPNTGNEQYF

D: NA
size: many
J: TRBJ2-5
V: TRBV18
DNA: TGTGCCAGCTCAGGAAGCCAAGAGACCCAGTACTTC
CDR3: CASSGSQETQYF

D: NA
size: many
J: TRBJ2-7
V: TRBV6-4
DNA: TGTGCCAGCAGTGCCCAGGGAGGCTCCTACGAGCAGTACTTC
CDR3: CASSAQGGSYEQYF

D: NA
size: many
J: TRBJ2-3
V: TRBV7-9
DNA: TGTGCCAGCAGCTTTCGAGGCCCTAGCACAGATACGCAGTATTTT
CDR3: CASSFRGPSTDTQYF

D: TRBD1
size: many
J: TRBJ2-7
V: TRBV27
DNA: TGTGCCAGCAGTTCTCTGGACAGGGCCTACGAGCAGTACTTC
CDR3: CASSSLDRAYEQYF

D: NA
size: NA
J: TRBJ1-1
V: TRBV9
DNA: TGTACCAGCAGCGTAGCTGGGGTGAACACTGAAGCTTTCTTT
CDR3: CTSSVAGVNTEAFF

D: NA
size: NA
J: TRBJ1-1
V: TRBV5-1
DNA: TGCGCCAGCAGCTTGGACTCGCTGAACACTGAAGCTTTCTTT
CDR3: CASSLDSLNTEAFF

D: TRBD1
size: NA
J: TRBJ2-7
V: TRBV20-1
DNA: TGCATAAACCCGCGCCCGGACAGGGGTCCCTACGAGCAGTACTTC
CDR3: CINPRPDRGPYEQYF

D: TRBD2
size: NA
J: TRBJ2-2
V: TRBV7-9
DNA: TGTGCCGCCCCGCCGCTAGCGGGGAACACCGGGGAGCTGTTTTTT
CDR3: CAAPPLAGNTGELFF

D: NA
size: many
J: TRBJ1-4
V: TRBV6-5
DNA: TGTGCCAGCAGTTACTCCGGCGCGTCAGTTGAAAAACTGTTTTTT
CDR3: CASSYSGASVEKLFF

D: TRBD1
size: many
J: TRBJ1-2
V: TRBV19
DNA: TGTGCCAGTAGTATGCCGACAGGGGGCAGGAACTATGGCTACACCTTC
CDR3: CASSMPTGGRNYGYTF

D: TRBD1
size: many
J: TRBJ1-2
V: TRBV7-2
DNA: TGTGCCAGCAGGCTAGGGACAGACTATGGCTACACCTTC
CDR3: CASRLGTDYGYTF

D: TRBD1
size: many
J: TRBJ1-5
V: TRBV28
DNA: TGTGCCAGCAGTCCCCCGGGACAGGGATTCAGTCAGCCCCAGCATTTT
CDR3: CASSPPGQGFSQPQHF

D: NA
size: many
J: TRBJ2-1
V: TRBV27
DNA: TGTGCCAGCAGCAGGGGGGCAGGGGGTTATGGTGAGCAGTTCTTC
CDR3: CASSRGAGGYGEQFF

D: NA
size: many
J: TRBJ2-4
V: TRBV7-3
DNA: TGTGCCAGCAGCTTATTAGCTTCCGCGGACATTCAGTACTTC
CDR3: CASSLLASADIQYF

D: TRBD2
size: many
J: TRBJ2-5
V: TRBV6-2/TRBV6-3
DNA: TGTGCCAGCAGTTCCCGGGACTACTTAGAGACCCAGTACTTC
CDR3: CASSSRDYLETQYF

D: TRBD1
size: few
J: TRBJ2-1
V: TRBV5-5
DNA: TGTGCCAGCAGACGGACAGGGACACACGATGAGCAGTTCTTC
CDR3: CASRRTGTHDEQFF

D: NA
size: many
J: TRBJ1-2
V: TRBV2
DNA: TGTGCCAGCCGGGGGAACTATGGCTACACCTTC
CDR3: CASRGNYGYTF